What follows are 4 T cell receptor beta chains derived from one specimen sequenced in a study of T cells after yellow fever vaccination. TCRdb recomputed calls from the 5' RACE reads with MiXCR, one row per CDR3 protein. The table lists some 340,000 distinct CDR3 sequences, roughly a tenth of them singletons. Here the sequenced sample was CD4+ T cells sorted from PBMCs, taken 45 days after the yellow fever booster vaccination. These TCRs come from a man aged 18-30 years who received the YFV17D yellow fever vaccine.

The rearrangement joins TRBV7-9 to TRBJ2-7, with 7 bases identical to TRBD1. The germline V gene encodes CDR1 SEHNR and CDR2 FQNEAQ (reference sequence). The CDR3 covers 15 residues. V dropped 5 bases and J dropped 3; count of bases not matched to a gene: 10. CDR3 sequence (DNA): TGTGCCAGCAGCCCCGGGACAGAGGTCCACTACGAGCAGTACTTC. Translation: CASSPGTEVHYEQYF.

The rearrangement uses TRBV19 and TRBJ2-1, with a possible D match to TRBD2 (5 bases). The V end was cut by 2 bases, the J end by 3 bases, with 5 bases between. Germline-derived CDR1 and CDR2 are LNHDA and SQIVND (reference sequence). The CDR3 spans 13 residues. The CDR3 region is CASSIRGYNEQFF. In nucleotides, the CDR3 is TGTGCCAGTAGTATACGGGGCTACAATGAGCAGTTCTTC.

V is TRBV20-1 and J is TRBJ1-1, with TRBD1 matching 7 bases. CDR1 is DFQATT and CDR2 is SNEGSKA in the germline V gene (reference sequence). This CDR3 is built from 11 residues. The V and J ends lost 8 bases and 2 bases, in that order; junction bases with no gene match: 2. The CDR3 region is CSRDSNTEAFF. The CDR3 region has the DNA TGCAGTCGGGACAGCAACACTGAAGCTTTCTTT.

J is TRBJ1-3 and V is TRBV7-8; TRBD1 might be the D (5 bases). Trimming cost V 4 bases and J 0 bases, with 10 bases left between them. The CDR3 runs to 15 residues. CDR1 and CDR2 from the germline V gene are SGHVS and FQNEAQ. The CDR3 loop reads CASSSDSFSGNTIYF. The CDR3 nucleotides are TGTGCCAGCAGCTCAGACAGTTTCTCTGGAAACACCATATATTTT.